A single sample gave rise to the 2 T cell receptor beta chains below, sequenced in a study of blood T cell repertoires in COVID-19. Sequenced by immunoSEQ multiplex PCR; TCRdb stores in-frame clones only, minus some. The sample shows hundreds of thousands of clones, approximately 90% of them seen only once. The sample consisted of PBMCs or T cells enriched from blood (not recorded which). The receptor set was obtained from a woman in her forties or fifties who had recovered from COVID-19.

The chain carries TRBV28 and TRBJ1-1; D remains ambiguous. Germline lookup yields CDR1 MDHEN and CDR2 SYDVKM. This CDR3 has 14 amino acids. The ends were cut back, 1 base at V and 4 bases at J, with 10 bases in the middle. The CDR3 nucleotides read TGTGCCAGCAGTTTATCCGCAGGCCCCACTGAAGCTTTCTTT. Residues: CASSLSAGPTEAFF.

This rearrangement joins TRBV7-3 to TRBJ2-7; TRBD1 might be the D (6 bases). V lost 5 bases to trimming and J lost 6 bases, with 14 bases between them. There are 13 residues in the CDR3. Per the germline V gene, CDR1 is SGHTA and CDR2 is FQGTGA. The CDR3 DNA is TGTGCCAGCAGCACCGGACAGTATGGCGAGCAGTACTTC. Amino acids: CASSTGQYGEQYF.